This TCR beta chain stems from a study of identical twins. Comment on this clonotype: Its target is unknown.

The CDR3 loop spans 15 amino acids. V lost 0 bases and J 3 bases, leaving 12 bases between the germline ends. CDR1 is SGHTA and CDR2 is FQGNSA in the germline V gene. Points from the study as a whole: Within twin pairs, the out-of-frame alpha sequences they shared showed excess low generation probability.

TCRdb reprocessed the 5' RACE reads with MiXCR, giving one entry per CDR3 protein. Among 550,000 to 700,000 distinct CDR3 sequences listed, approximately 22% were seen once. Another study also made use of these data, one on T cells expressing NK-cell markers. That study reports: Seropositivity for HCMV was found in most of the eight sequenced donors, with one seronegative. Whether expanded NKG2C+ T cell clones were HCMV-specific remained unclear.

Sequencing was carried out using PBMCs. The TCR comes from a woman younger than 30 in good health. The chain carries TRBV7-2 and TRBJ2-7, with unresolved D. This CDR3 reads CASSLAWESFYEQYF. The CDR3 DNA reads as TGTGCCAGCAGCTTAGCTTGGGAAAGTTTCTACGAGCAGTACTTC.